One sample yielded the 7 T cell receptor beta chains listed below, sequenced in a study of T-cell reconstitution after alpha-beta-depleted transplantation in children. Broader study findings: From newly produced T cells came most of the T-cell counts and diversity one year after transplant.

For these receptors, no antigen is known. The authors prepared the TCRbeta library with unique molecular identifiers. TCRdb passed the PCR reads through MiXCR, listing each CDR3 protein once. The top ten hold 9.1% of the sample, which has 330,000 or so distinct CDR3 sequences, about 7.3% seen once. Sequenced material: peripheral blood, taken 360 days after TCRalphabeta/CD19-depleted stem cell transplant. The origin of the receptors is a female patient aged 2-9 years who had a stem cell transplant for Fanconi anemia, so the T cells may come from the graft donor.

The CDR3, as DNA: TGTGCCAGTAGTAAGGCGAAGCCAGCCAAAAACATTCAGTACTTC. The encoded protein is CASSKAKPAKNIQYF. V gene TRBV19 combines with J gene TRBJ2-4; D is unclear. The V end lost 4 bases, the J end lost 0 bases, and 10 bases lay between the germline ends. Looked up from germline, CDR1 is LNHDA and CDR2 is SQIVND (reference sequence). The CDR3 is 15 residues long.

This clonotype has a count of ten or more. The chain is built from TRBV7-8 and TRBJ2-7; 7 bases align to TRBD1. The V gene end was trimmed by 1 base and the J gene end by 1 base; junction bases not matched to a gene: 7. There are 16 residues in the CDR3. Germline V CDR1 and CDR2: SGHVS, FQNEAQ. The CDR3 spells CASSLEVETGSYEQYF. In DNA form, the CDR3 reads TGTGCCAGCAGCTTAGAAGTGGAGACAGGGTCCTACGAGCAGTACTTC.

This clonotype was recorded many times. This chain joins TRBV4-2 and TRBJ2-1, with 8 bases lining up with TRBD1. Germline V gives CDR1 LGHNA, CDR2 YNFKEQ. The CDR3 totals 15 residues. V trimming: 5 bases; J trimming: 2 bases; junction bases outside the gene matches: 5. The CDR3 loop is CASSRPGQAYNEQFF. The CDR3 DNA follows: TGTGCCAGCAGCAGGCCGGGACAGGCCTACAATGAGCAGTTCTTC.

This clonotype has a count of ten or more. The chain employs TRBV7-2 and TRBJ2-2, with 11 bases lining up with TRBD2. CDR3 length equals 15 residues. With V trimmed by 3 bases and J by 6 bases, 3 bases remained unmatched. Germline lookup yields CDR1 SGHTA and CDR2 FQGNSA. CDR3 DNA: TGTGCCAGCAGCTTTCTAGCGGGAGGCCCCGGGGAGCTGTTTTTT. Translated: CASSFLAGGPGELFF.

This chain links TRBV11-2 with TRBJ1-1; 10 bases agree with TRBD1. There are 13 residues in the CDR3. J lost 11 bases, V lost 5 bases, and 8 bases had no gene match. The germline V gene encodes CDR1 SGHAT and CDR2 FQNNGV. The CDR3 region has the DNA TGTGCCAGCAGCGATCCGGGACAGGGGCCGGCTTTCTTT. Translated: CASSDPGQGPAFF.

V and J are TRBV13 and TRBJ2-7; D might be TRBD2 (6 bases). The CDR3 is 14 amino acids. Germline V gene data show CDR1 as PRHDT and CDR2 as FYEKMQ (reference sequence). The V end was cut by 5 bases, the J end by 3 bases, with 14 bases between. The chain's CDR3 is CASSPRDWVYEQYF. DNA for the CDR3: TGTGCCAGCAGCCCCCGGGACTGGGTCTACGAGCAGTACTTC. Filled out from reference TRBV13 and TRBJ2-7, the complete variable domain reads AAGVIQSPRHLIKEKRETATLKCYPIPRHDTVYWYQQGPGQDPQFLISFYEKMQSDKGSIPDRFSAQQFSDYHSELNMSSLELGDSALYFCASSPRDWVYEQYFGPGTRLTVT.

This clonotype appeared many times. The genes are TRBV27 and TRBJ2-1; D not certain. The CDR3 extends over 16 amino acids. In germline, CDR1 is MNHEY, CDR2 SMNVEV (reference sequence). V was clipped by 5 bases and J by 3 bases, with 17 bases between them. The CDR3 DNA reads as TGTGCCAGCAGTACCCTTCAGAAACGAATCTACAATGAGCAGTTCTTC. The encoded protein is CASSTLQKRIYNEQFF.